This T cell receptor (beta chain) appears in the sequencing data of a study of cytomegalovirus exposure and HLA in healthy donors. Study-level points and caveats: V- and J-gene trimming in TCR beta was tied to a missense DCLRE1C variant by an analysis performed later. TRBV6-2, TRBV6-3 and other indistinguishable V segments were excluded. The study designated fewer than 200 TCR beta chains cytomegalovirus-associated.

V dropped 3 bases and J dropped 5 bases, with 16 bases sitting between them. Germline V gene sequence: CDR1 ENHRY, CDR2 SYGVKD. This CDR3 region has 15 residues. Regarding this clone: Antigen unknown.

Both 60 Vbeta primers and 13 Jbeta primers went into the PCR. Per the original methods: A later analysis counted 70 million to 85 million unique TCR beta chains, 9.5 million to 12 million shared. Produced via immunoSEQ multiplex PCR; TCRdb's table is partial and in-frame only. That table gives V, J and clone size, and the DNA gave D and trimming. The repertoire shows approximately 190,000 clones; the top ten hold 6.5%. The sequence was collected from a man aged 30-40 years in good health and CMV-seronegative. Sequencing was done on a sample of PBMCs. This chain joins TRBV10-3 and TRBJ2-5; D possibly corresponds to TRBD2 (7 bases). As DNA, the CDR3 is TGTGCCATCAGTGATGCTCGGGGGGCGGGGGAGACCCAGTACTTC. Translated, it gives CAISDARGAGETQYF.